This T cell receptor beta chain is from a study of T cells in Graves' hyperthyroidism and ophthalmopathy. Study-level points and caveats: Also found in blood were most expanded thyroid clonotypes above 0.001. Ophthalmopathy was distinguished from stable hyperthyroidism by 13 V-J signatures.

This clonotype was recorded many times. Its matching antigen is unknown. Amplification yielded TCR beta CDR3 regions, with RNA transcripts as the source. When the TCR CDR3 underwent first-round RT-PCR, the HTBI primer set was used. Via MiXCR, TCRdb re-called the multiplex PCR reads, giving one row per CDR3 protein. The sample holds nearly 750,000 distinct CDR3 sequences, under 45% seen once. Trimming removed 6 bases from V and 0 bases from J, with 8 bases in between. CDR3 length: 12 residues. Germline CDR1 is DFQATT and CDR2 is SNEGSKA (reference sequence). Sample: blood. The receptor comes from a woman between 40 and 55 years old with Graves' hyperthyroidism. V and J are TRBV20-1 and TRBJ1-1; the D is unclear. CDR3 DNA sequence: TGCAGTGCCAAGAAGATGAACACTGAAGCTTTCTTT. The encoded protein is CSAKKMNTEAFF.